Shown below are 11 T cell receptor beta chains from a single sample sequenced in a study of monozygotic twins with inflammatory bowel disease. Reanalyzing the 5' RACE reads, TCRdb keeps one entry per CDR3 protein, without DNA. There are about 160,000 distinct CDR3 sequences in the sample, with 2% to 3% held by the top ten. The sequencing sample was made of blood. All receptors come from a human donor with ulcerative colitis or Crohn's disease, or a healthy co-twin of an affected twin (not recorded which).

The V gene is TRBV7-9, the J gene TRBJ1-4; TCRdb reports TRBD1, a call that lacks DNA to check it against. Germline V gene lookup returns CDR1 SEHNR and CDR2 FQNEAQ (reference sequence). The CDR3 covers 14 residues. This CDR3 is CASSPIPGREKLFF. Combining the CDR3 with reference TRBV7-9 and TRBJ1-4 gives the whole variable domain DTGVSQNPRHKITKRGQNVTFRCDPISEHNRLYWYRQTLGQGPEFLTYFQNEAQLEKSRLLSDRFSAERPKGSFSTLEIQRTEQGDSAMYLCASSPIPGREKLFFGSGTQLSVL.

The chain employs TRBV7-6 and TRBJ2-7; TCRdb calls TRBD1, which cannot be checked without DNA. This CDR3 region has 11 residues. Germline CDR1 reads SGHVS; CDR2 reads FNYEAQ. The CDR3 reads CAYPARTEQYF.

The chain combines TRBV23-1 with TRBJ1-4; TCRdb's D call, TRBD1, is unchecked because there is no DNA. TRBV23-1 is an ORF, and what it does is uncertain. The CDR3 spans 16 residues. The CDR3: CARGVAAYTDGEKLFF.

The chain joins TRBV12-3 or TRBV12-4 to TRBJ1-2; lacking DNA, the TRBD1 call made by TCRdb goes unchecked. The CDR3 covers 13 residues. CDR3 sequence reads: CASSYGQSYGYTF.

The rearrangement uses TRBV28 and TRBJ2-7; as DNA is missing, the TRBD1 call by TCRdb cannot be tested. CDR3 length equals 14 residues. CDR1 is MDHEN and CDR2 is SYDVKM in the germline V gene. This chain's CDR3 is CASSAGGSSYEQYF.

The chain links TRBV28 to TRBJ2-1; TCRdb reports TRBD1, a call that lacks DNA to check it against. The length of the CDR3 is 15 residues. Germline-derived CDR1 and CDR2 are MDHEN and SYDVKM. CDR3 in amino acids: CASSPTGTGGHEQFF.

The chain joins TRBV10-3 to TRBJ2-2; with no DNA, the TCRdb D assignment of TRBD1 cannot be verified. CDR1 and CDR2 (germline): ENHRY, SYGVKD. The CDR3 totals 14 residues. The CDR3 loop reads CAISFGGDTGELFF.

The chain combines TRBV12-3 or TRBV12-4 with TRBJ1-4; as DNA is missing, the TRBD1 call by TCRdb cannot be tested. This CDR3 is 12 amino acids long. The CDR3 loop reads CASGGQNEKLFF.

The chain employs TRBV6-2 or TRBV6-3 and TRBJ2-1. Germline V lookup: CDR1 MNHEY, CDR2 SVGEGT. The CDR3 has 13 residues. The CDR3 sequence is CASRISSYNEQFF.

This chain joins TRBV25-1 and TRBJ1-2. In germline, CDR1 is MGHDK, CDR2 SYGVNS. This CDR3 is 13 amino acids long. Here the CDR3 reads CASSVGVNYGYTF.

V and J are TRBV7-2 and TRBJ2-1. Germline V CDR1 and CDR2: SGHTA, FQGNSA. The CDR3 is 16 residues long. The CDR3 protein is CASSLDPTSSYNEQFF.